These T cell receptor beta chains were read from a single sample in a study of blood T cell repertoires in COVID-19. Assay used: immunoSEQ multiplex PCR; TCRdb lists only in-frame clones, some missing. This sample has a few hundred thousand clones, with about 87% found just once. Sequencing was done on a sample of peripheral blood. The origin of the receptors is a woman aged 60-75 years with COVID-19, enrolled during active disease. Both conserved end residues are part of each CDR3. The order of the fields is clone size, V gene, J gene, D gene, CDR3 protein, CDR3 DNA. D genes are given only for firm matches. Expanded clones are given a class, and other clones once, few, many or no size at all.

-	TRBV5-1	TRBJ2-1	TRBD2	CASRYERDHNEQFF	TGCGCCAGCAGATACGAGCGGGACCACAATGAGCAGTTCTTC
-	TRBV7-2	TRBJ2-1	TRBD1	CASNTGQGGPNEQFF	TGTGCCAGCAACACCGGACAGGGGGGACCAAATGAGCAGTTCTTC
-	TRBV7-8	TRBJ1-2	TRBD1	CASSSRWRDSEGYTF	TGTGCCAGCAGCTCAAGGTGGCGGGACAGTGAAGGCTACACCTTC
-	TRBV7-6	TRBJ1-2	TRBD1	CASSVGSHRGGSGNGYTF	TGTGCCAGCAGCGTAGGAAGCCACAGGGGAGGATCTGGGAATGGCTACACCTTC
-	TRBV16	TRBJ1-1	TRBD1	CASSQRQGNTEAFF	TGTGCCAGCAGCCAAAGACAGGGGAACACTGAAGCTTTCTTT
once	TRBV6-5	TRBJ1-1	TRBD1	CASSPGQGGGTEAFF	TGTGCCAGCAGTCCCGGACAGGGTGGTGGGACTGAAGCTTTCTTT
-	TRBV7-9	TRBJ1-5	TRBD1	CASSTGQGSQPQHF	TGTGCCAGCAGCACCGGACAGGGCAGTCAGCCCCAGCATTTT
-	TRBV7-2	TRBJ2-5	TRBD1	CASSARDRGGETQYF	TGTGCCAGCAGCGCCCGGGACAGGGGCGGAGAGACCCAGTACTTC
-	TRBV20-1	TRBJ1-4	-	CSASLFQGSLTNEKLFF	TGCAGTGCTAGTCTCTTCCAGGGAAGCTTGACTAATGAAAAACTGTTTTTT
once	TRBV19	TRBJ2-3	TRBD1	CASSIRDRGTDTQYF	TGTGCCAGTAGTATCCGGGACAGGGGCACAGATACGCAGTATTTT
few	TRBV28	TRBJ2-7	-	CASSLRPRLYEQYF	TGTGCCAGCAGTTTACGGCCAAGACTCTACGAGCAGTACTTC
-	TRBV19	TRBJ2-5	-	CASSRATQETQYF	TGTGCCAGCAGCAGGGCCACCCAAGAGACCCAGTACTTC
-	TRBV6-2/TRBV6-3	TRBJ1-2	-	CASSSVLYGYTF	TGTGCCAGCAGTTCGGTCCTCTATGGCTACACCTTC
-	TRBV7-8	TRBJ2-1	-	CASSLERVPPQFF	TGTGCCAGCAGCTTAGAGAGGGTACCCCCCCAGTTCTTC
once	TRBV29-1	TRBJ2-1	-	CSVAWEPGDEQFF	TGCAGCGTTGCATGGGAGCCGGGTGATGAGCAGTTCTTC
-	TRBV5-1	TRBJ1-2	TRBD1	CASSLDRGPANYGYTF	TGCGCCAGCAGCTTGGACAGGGGGCCAGCTAACTATGGCTACACCTTC
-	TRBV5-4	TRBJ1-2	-	CASRTPDSEHYGYTF	TGTGCCAGCAGGACGCCGGACAGTGAGCACTATGGCTACACCTTC
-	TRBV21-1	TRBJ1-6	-	CASSKACVGGSPLHF	TGTGCCAGCAGCAAAGCCTGCGTGGGAGGTTCACCCCTCCACTTT
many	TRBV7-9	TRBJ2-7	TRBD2	CASSPTSGRAVSYEQYF	TGTGCCAGCAGCCCGACTAGCGGGAGGGCCGTTTCCTACGAGCAGTACTTC
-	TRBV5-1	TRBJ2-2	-	CASRLSLGGTGELFF	TGCGCCAGCAGGTTATCGCTAGGCGGTACCGGGGAGCTGTTTTTT
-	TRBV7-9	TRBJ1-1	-	CASSLARSAEAFF	TGTGCCAGCAGCTTAGCGCGGTCCGCTGAAGCTTTCTTT
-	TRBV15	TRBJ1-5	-	CATSRGHSGAQQPQHF	TGTGCCACCAGCAGGGGACACAGCGGCGCTCAGCAGCCCCAGCATTTT
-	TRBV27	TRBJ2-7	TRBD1	CASSGQGIYEQYF	TGTGCCAGCAGCGGACAGGGAATCTACGAGCAGTACTTC
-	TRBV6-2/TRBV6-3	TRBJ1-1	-	CASSYFGNTEAFF	TGTGCCAGCAGTTACTTCGGGAACACTGAAGCTTTCTTT
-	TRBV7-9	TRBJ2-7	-	CASSLVQGHNEQYF	TGTGCCAGCAGCTTAGTGCAGGGACACAACGAGCAGTACTTC
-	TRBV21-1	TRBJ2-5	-	CASSKGQDREGQETQYF	TGTGCCAGCAGCAAAGGGCAGGACAGGGAGGGCCAAGAGACCCAGTACTTC
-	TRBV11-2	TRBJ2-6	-	CASSLGQSGANVLTF	TGTGCCAGCAGCCTAGGACAGTCTGGGGCCAACGTCCTGACTTTC